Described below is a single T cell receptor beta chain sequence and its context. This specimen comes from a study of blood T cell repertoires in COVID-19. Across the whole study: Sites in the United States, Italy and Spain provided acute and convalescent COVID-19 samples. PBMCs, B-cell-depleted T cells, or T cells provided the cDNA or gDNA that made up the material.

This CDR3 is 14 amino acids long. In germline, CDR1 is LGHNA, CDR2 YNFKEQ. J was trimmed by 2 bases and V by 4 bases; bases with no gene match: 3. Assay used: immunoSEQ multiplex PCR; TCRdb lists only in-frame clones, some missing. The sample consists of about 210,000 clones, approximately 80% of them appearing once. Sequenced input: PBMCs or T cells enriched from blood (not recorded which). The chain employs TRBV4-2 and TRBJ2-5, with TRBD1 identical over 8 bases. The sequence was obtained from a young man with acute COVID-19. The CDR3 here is CASSLGQAQETQYF. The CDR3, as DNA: TGTGCCAGCAGCCTGGGACAGGCACAAGAGACCCAGTACTTC.